This record looks at one T cell receptor (beta chain) sequence and its context. As yet, its antigen is unknown. The source of the sample is a study of T cell responses to AZD1222 COVID-19 vaccine. As for the study in general: Analyses pooled second doses at about 4 or about 12 weeks.

Using immunoSEQ multiplex PCR, the repertoire was profiled, and TCRdb retains in-frame clones only, with some absent. Of about 130,000 clones detected, over 75% appear once; the ten largest clones hold approximately 1.5%. Study results and caveats: Reportedly, nearly half of unique spike TCRs recognized epitopes outside B.1.351/B.1.1.7 mutations.

The CDR3 has 16 residues. The germline gives CDR1 SGHTA, CDR2 FQGNSA. V was shortened by 0 bases and J by 8 bases, with 17 bases between the two germline ends. The specimen comprised peripheral blood, sampled on day 0 of AZD1222 vaccination. The TCR was taken from an adult in good health. This sequence joins TRBV7-2 and TRBJ1-3, with a weak D call TRBD1 (6 bases). Written as DNA, the CDR3 is TGTGCCAGCAGCTTAGCCTTCAGGGGAAGATTAGACACCATATATTTT. Its translation: CASSLAFRGRLDTIYF.